Listed here is a single T cell receptor (beta chain). This entry belongs to a study of blood T cell repertoires in COVID-19. About the study: Acute and convalescent COVID-19 samples came from the United States, Italy and Spain. Nucleic acid was either cDNA or gDNA, and it came from T cells, B-cell-depleted T cells, or PBMCs.

Per the original data handling: Using reference gene primer amplification, nucleated cell counts were estimated. Data came from immunoSEQ multiplex PCR; TCRdb stores just in-frame clones and leaves some out. The V and J calls and clone size come from that table; D and trimming were worked out from the DNA. The profile shows 270,000 or so clones, about 89% of them singletons. This CDR3 has 13 residues. Germline CDR1 is SGHRS and CDR2 is YFSETQ. Trimming at V came to 4 bases and at J to 7 bases, leaving 3 bases not matched to a gene. The TCR originated in a man aged 40-49 years with acute or convalescent COVID-19. The J gene is TRBJ1-2, the V gene TRBV5-1, with TRBD1 identical over 11 bases. The material sequenced was peripheral blood. This CDR3 is CASSPGTGGGYTF. CDR3 nucleotides: TGCGCCAGCAGCCCCGGGACAGGGGGTGGCTACACCTTC.